This is a list of T cell receptor beta chains from one sample in a study of PD-1 blockade in classical Hodgkin lymphoma. Clones were sequenced by immunoSEQ multiplex PCR, and TCRdb holds only the in-frame ones, with some missing. Of 90,000 to 100,000 clones listed, roughly 73% were seen once; the top ten hold over 7.5%. The specimen comprised peripheral blood mononuclear cells (PBMCs), sampled before the fourth cycle of nivolumab. All receptors come from a human donor with classical Hodgkin lymphoma. CDR3s include the opening cysteine and the closing phenylalanine or tryptophan.

CDR3: CASGLVSSGSYNEQFF
V: TRBV12-5
J: TRBJ2-1

CDR3: CASSFLTGPTYGYTF
V: TRBV6-5
J: TRBJ1-2

CDR3: CASSLLTWGTYEQYF
V: TRBV7-9
J: TRBJ2-7

CDR3: CASSPGSAGLSGNTIYF
V: TRBV19
J: TRBJ1-3

CDR3: CASSYSDRSSYNEQFF
V: TRBV6-5
J: TRBJ2-1

CDR3: CASSYSGVDEKLFF
V: TRBV6-6
J: TRBJ1-4

CDR3: CSALRDKNQPQHF
V: TRBV29-1
J: TRBJ1-5

CDR3: CASSVGNRGSSGNTIYF
V: TRBV9
J: TRBJ1-3

CDR3: CASQRQGANYGYTF
V: TRBV2
J: TRBJ1-2

CDR3: CASSQARTRDRGTRQYLSTDTQYF
V: TRBV14
J: TRBJ2-3

CDR3: CASSLTGTGLNEQYF
V: TRBV7-3
J: TRBJ2-7

CDR3: CASSLPREGAEQYF
V: TRBV7-9
J: TRBJ2-7

CDR3: CASSRGGRGNQPQHF
V: TRBV5-6
J: TRBJ1-5

CDR3: CASSEAGGETQYF
V: TRBV10-2
J: TRBJ2-5

CDR3: CASTGTSRTDTQYF
V: TRBV6-1
J: TRBJ2-3

CDR3: CASSLRLEAGTDTQYF
V: TRBV9
J: TRBJ2-3

CDR3: CASSYGGGNYGYTF
V: TRBV6-5
J: TRBJ1-2

CDR3: CSPCVPKNIQYF
V: TRBV29-1
J: TRBJ2-4

CDR3: CASSPTGSYSGANVLTF
V: TRBV18
J: TRBJ2-6

CDR3: CASSLSDSHYTDTQYF
V: TRBV27
J: TRBJ2-3

CDR3: CASSRRGQGTDTQYF
V: TRBV11-3
J: TRBJ2-3

CDR3: CASSLALAQSGQGRYGYTF
V: TRBV7-2
J: TRBJ1-2

CDR3: CASSFSVPISYEQYF
V: TRBV18
J: TRBJ2-7

CDR3: CASSEHSNQPQHF
V: TRBV7-9
J: TRBJ1-5

CDR3: CASSYSGSTYEQYF
V: TRBV6-5
J: TRBJ2-7

CDR3: CSIGTGNYGYTF
V: TRBV29-1
J: TRBJ1-2

CDR3: CAWISEGAGAEAFF
V: TRBV30
J: TRBJ1-1

CDR3: CASSERTGGLNTIYF
V: TRBV4-3
J: TRBJ1-3

CDR3: CASRTAVGDTQYF
V: TRBV6-6
J: TRBJ2-3

CDR3: CSVLGQGMSAEAFF
V: TRBV29-1
J: TRBJ1-1

CDR3: CAISVFGQGSNYTF
V: TRBV10-3
J: TRBJ1-2

CDR3: CSVLVVNTYEQYF
V: TRBV29-1
J: TRBJ2-7

CDR3: CASSLLGRFSYEQYF
V: TRBV28
J: TRBJ2-7

CDR3: CASSPTPLATRLNYEQYF
V: TRBV18
J: TRBJ2-7

CDR3: CASSLQRGDNEQFF
V: TRBV11-2
J: TRBJ2-1

CDR3: CASSQGQPGVRGYTF
V: TRBV6-5
J: TRBJ1-2

CDR3: CASSYSRDSNQPQHF
V: TRBV6-5
J: TRBJ1-5

CDR3: CASISSGTLMSSYNEQFF
V: TRBV7-2
J: TRBJ2-1

CDR3: CSVARQAGRYNEQFF
V: TRBV29-1
J: TRBJ2-1

CDR3: CASSLQGRLDTQYF
V: TRBV27
J: TRBJ2-3

CDR3: CAISYGPNGDGYTF
V: TRBV10-3
J: TRBJ1-2

CDR3: CASSSQGGGTEAFF
V: TRBV18
J: TRBJ1-1

CDR3: CASSSPEGAGKRQYF
V: TRBV6-5
J: TRBJ2-7

CDR3: CASSLRDRVDTEAFF
V: TRBV4-2
J: TRBJ1-1

CDR3: CASSRRDGGGPLHF
V: TRBV11-1
J: TRBJ1-6

CDR3: CSVLLSGSGLGGKTQYF
V: TRBV29-1
J: TRBJ2-5

CDR3: CASSSWTGANEQFF
V: TRBV7-9
J: TRBJ2-1

CDR3: CASRGLAGGPGTGELFF
V: TRBV28
J: TRBJ2-2

CDR3: CASSVGVGLNNEQFF
V: TRBV9
J: TRBJ2-1

CDR3: CASSPPRGFSTDTQYF
V: TRBV7-9
J: TRBJ2-3

CDR3: CASSSAGAVYNSPLHF
V: TRBV5-5
J: TRBJ1-6

CDR3: CSVVPHILQETQYF
V: TRBV29-1
J: TRBJ2-5

CDR3: CASSQGSQPQHF
V: TRBV4-2
J: TRBJ1-5

CDR3: CASSLRNRGNGYTF
V: TRBV9
J: TRBJ1-2

CDR3: CASSQGQGPVGETQYF
V: TRBV7-3
J: TRBJ2-5

CDR3: CASSPTQGRDGYTF
V: TRBV7-2
J: TRBJ1-2

CDR3: CASSSSGRSYEQYF
V: TRBV7-9
J: TRBJ2-7

CDR3: CASSYSIGELFF
V: TRBV6-6
J: TRBJ2-2